A single T cell receptor beta chain is shown here with its context. Its target is unknown. The CDR3 covers 14 residues. Deletions cut 3 bases from V and 0 bases from J, with 6 bases between. The data derive from a study of T cell repertoires in cytomegalovirus infection. On the study more broadly: Recently identified HLA-C-restricted CMV epitopes and well-studied HLA-B-restricted CMV epitopes were used by the study. Public TCR beta signatures provided an indication of both CMV infection and a matching HLA type. Findings and caveats of the study: Identification of carriers of CMV plus the relevant HLA was achieved through cumulative public TCR beta family frequency. It was HLA-C-restricted CMV-specific TCR beta clonotypes that dominated the response ex vivo.

One entry per CDR3 protein, called by TCRdb with MiXCR from the reads. The table shows some 480,000 distinct CDR3 sequences, with around 35% occurring only once. This sequence originates from a human donor in good health (CMV status not recorded). Some clones in this sample may be carry-over from other donors' samples. V gene TRBV12-3 or TRBV12-4 combines with J gene TRBJ1-5; D remains ambiguous. Sequences were derived from cultured PBMCs, sampled from culture after CMV antigen stimulation. The CDR3 DNA is TGTGCCAGCAGTTTTTCCCTTAGCAATCAGCCCCAGCATTTT. It is translated as CASSFSLSNQPQHF.